A single sample is the source of the 19 T cell receptor beta chains below, sequenced in a study of control samples from healthy donors and cancer patients (dated by TCRdb to between 2020 and 2021). The library was built by means of the immunoSEQ multiplex PCR assay. TCRdb mirrors the immuneACCESS table, restricted to in-frame sequences. Some clones are absent from its copies; in checked studies, under half trace to an unresolved V gene, and the reason for the others is unknown. Present in this sample are roughly 200,000 clones, about 93% of which were seen just once. The ten biggest clones cover more than 1.4% of the sample. Material for sequencing was blood. These receptors were obtained from a man aged 18 to 35 in good health.

J is TRBJ2-6 and V is TRBV29-1; tentatively, D is TRBD1 (6 bases). The V end lost 4 bases, the J end lost 0 bases, and 16 bases lay between the germline ends. Germline CDR1 reads SQVTM; CDR2 reads ANQGSEA. The CDR3 runs to 17 residues. CDR3 region: CSVGKRDTNSGANVLTF. For the CDR3, the DNA is TGCAGCGTTGGAAAACGGGACACAAACTCTGGGGCCAACGTCCTGACTTTC. Full variable domain (outside the CDR3, taken from reference TRBV29-1 and TRBJ2-6): SAVISQKPSRDICQRGTSLTIQCQVDSQVTMMFWYRQQPGQSLTLIATANQGSEATYESGFVIDKFPISRPNLTFSTLTVSNMSPEDSSIYLCSVGKRDTNSGANVLTFGAGSRLTVL.

The chain recombines TRBV20-1 with TRBJ2-1, with a possible D match to TRBD2 (5 bases). CDR3 length equals 15 residues. Germline V gene sequence: CDR1 DFQATT, CDR2 SNEGSKA (reference sequence). Trimming removed 3 bases from V and 7 bases from J, with 19 bases in between. The CDR3 sequence: CSASPPRRVSNEQFF. CDR3 coding DNA: TGCAGTGCTAGTCCTCCGCGGCGGGTATCGAATGAGCAGTTCTTC.

This clone was picked up one time. The J gene is TRBJ2-7, the V gene TRBV27; 8 nucleotides match TRBD1. Germline V gene data show CDR1 as MNHEY and CDR2 as SMNVEV (reference sequence). The V gene end was trimmed by 5 bases and the J gene end by 0 bases; junction bases not matched to a gene: 9. CDR3 length equals 16 residues. The CDR3 bases are TGTGCCAGCAGTCTAGGACAGGGTAGAAGCTCCTACGAGCAGTACTTC. It yields the protein CASSLGQGRSSYEQYF.

The chain is built from TRBV28 and TRBJ1-1; D gene ambiguous. Deletions cut 8 bases from V and 0 bases from J, with 10 bases between. Germline values: CDR1 MDHEN, CDR2 SYDVKM. The CDR3 is made up of 13 amino acids. The CDR3 bases are TGTGCCAGCGGGAGTTTCCTGAACACTGAAGCTTTCTTT. Its translation: CASGSFLNTEAFF.

The chain's CDR3 is CASSVTHRDEGTEAFF. The CDR3 region has the DNA TGTGCCAGCAGCGTCACCCACAGGGACGAGGGGACTGAAGCTTTCTTT. The chain carries TRBV9 and TRBJ1-1; the D gene is possibly TRBD1 (6 bases). V lost 2 bases and J 5 bases, leaving 19 bases between the germline ends. This CDR3 is built from 16 residues. Germline V gene data show CDR1 as SGDLS and CDR2 as YYNGEE.

V usage is TRBV30 and J usage is TRBJ1-5, with 9 bases aligning to TRBD1. CDR1 GTSNPN and CDR2 SVGIG come from the germline V gene (reference sequence). After removal of 2 bases from V and 1 base from J, the junction contained 9 bases not matched to a gene. The CDR3 contains 17 residues. The CDR3 DNA reads as TGTGCCTGGAGTCTGCGGGGGACAGGGAGGAGCAATCAGCCCCAGCATTTT. Its protein product is CAWSLRGTGRSNQPQHF.

This clone was counted between two and nine times. The chain combines TRBV2 with TRBJ1-1; 7 bases match TRBD1. Germline assignment: CDR1 SNHLY and CDR2 FYNNEI. With V trimmed by 4 bases and J by 5 bases, 13 bases remained unmatched. This CDR3 has 16 amino acids. The chain's CDR3 is CASSVGQGVWETEAFF. Here the CDR3 DNA reads TGTGCCAGCAGTGTTGGGCAGGGGGTTTGGGAAACTGAAGCTTTCTTT.

V and J are TRBV6-1 and TRBJ1-3; 7 bases match TRBD1. Per the germline V gene, CDR1 is MNHNS and CDR2 is SASEGT. V dropped 2 bases and J dropped 0; count of bases not matched to a gene: 4. The CDR3 totals 16 residues. The CDR3 protein is CASSERDSSSGNTIYF. The CDR3 DNA is TGTGCCAGCAGTGAAAGGGACAGCAGCTCTGGAAACACCATATATTTT.

The V call is TRBV11-2, the J call TRBJ2-3; D is unresolved. CDR3 length: 11 amino acids. Germline V lookup: CDR1 SGHAT, CDR2 FQNNGV. The V end lost 7 bases, the J end lost 3 bases, and 5 bases lay between the germline ends. CDR3 amino acids: CASTLTDTQYF. The CDR3 region has the DNA TGTGCCAGCACCCTTACAGATACGCAGTATTTT.

The CDR3 sequence: CSASEGANEQFF. CDR3 sequence (DNA): TGCAGTGCCAGTGAGGGGGCCAATGAGCAGTTCTTC. V gene TRBV20-1 combines with J gene TRBJ2-1, with 7 bases identical to TRBD1. The germline CDR1 and CDR2 sequences are DFQATT and SNEGSKA (reference sequence). J lost 6 bases, V lost 6 bases, and 5 bases had no gene match. The CDR3 covers 12 residues.

In this sample, this clone turned up once. The chain uses TRBV4-1 and TRBJ2-1, with D perhaps matching TRBD2 (5 bases). This CDR3 has 13 residues. Looked up from germline, CDR1 is MGHRA and CDR2 is YSYEKL. Trimming pared 3 bases from V and 7 bases from J, leaving 10 bases between. In DNA, the CDR3 is TGCGCCAGCAGCCAGACCGGGGTAAATGAGCAGTTCTTC. Translating gives CASSQTGVNEQFF.

The genes are TRBV7-8 and TRBJ2-5; D is perhaps TRBD1 or TRBD2 (7 bases each). Germline V lookup: CDR1 SGHVS, CDR2 FQNEAQ. This CDR3 has 14 amino acids. V shed 7 bases and J shed 5 bases, with 17 bases lying between them. CDR3 DNA sequence: TGTGCCAGCACCACAGGGGAGGGCCGGGAGACCCAGTACTTC. It specifies CASTTGEGRETQYF. Drawing the rest from reference TRBV7-8 and TRBJ2-5, the complete variable domain is GAGVSQSPRYKVAKRGQDVALRCDPISGHVSLFWYQQALGQGPEFLTYFQNEAQLDKSGLPSDRFFAERPEGSVSTLKIQRTQQEDSAVYLCASTTGEGRETQYFGPGTRLLVL.

This rearrangement joins TRBV7-3 to TRBJ2-1; D not resolved. Germline CDR1 is SGHTA and CDR2 is FQGTGA. The ends were cut back, 4 bases at V and 4 bases at J, with 8 bases in the middle. This CDR3 contains 13 residues. The CDR3 DNA is TGTGCCAGCAGCTCAGACCATTACAATGAGCAGTTCTTC. This codes for CASSSDHYNEQFF.

This clone was seen just once. The chain couples TRBV12-3 or TRBV12-4 to TRBJ2-3; 12 bases fit TRBD2. The CDR3 covers 13 residues. J was trimmed by 14 bases and V by 5 bases; bases with no gene match: 8. The CDR3 protein is CASSTSASGGGYF. CDR3 DNA sequence: TGTGCCAGCAGTACCAGCGCTAGCGGGGGGGGGTATTTT.

The V gene is TRBV30, the J gene TRBJ1-5, with D unresolved. V lost 2 bases and J lost 4, with 9 bases in between. The germline gives CDR1 GTSNPN, CDR2 SVGIG (reference sequence). CDR3 size: 13 residues. In DNA form, the CDR3 reads TGTGCCTGGAGTAAGCAAGGGAATCAGCCCCAGCATTTT. This codes for CAWSKQGNQPQHF.

The V call is TRBV19, the J call TRBJ1-5; D unclear. Germline V gene data show CDR1 as LNHDA and CDR2 as SQIVND (reference sequence). With 7 bases removed from V and 6 bases from J, the gap between germline ends came to 19 bases. The CDR3 runs to 15 residues. The CDR3 is CASTIIHLGTQPQHF. As DNA, the CDR3 is TGTGCCAGTACCATCATACATTTAGGCACTCAGCCCCAGCATTTT.

This chain connects TRBV7-2 to TRBJ2-7; 11 nucleotides line up with TRBD2. Germline-derived CDR1 and CDR2 are SGHTA and FQGNSA. This CDR3 spans 17 amino acids. Losses at the gene ends were 5 bases for V and 5 bases for J; bases not matched to a gene: 14. DNA of the CDR3: TGTGCCAGCAGCACTACTAGCGGGGGTACTAGGGGGAACGAGCAGTACTTC. Its translation: CASSTTSGGTRGNEQYF.

This sequence joins TRBV5-1 and TRBJ2-1; D unclear. V was pared by 4 bases and J by 4 bases, with 9 bases between. This CDR3 comprises 13 residues. CDR1 SGHRS and CDR2 YFSETQ come from the germline V gene. The CDR3 nucleotides read TGCGCCAGCAGCCCCCAGCCGTACAATGAGCAGTTCTTC. Its protein product is CASSPQPYNEQFF.

This clone has only one observation. V gene TRBV12-3 or TRBV12-4 combines with J gene TRBJ2-3; D unclear. The V gene lost 5 bases and the J gene lost 4 bases, with 7 bases spanning the gap. The CDR3 loop spans 12 amino acids. The CDR3 DNA follows: TGTGCCAGCAGTGGGGTTTCAGATACGCAGTATTTT. As protein: CASSGVSDTQYF.